This T cell receptor (beta chain) was sequenced during a study of blood T cells in healthy people across ages. The CDR3 runs 18 residues. From germline, CDR1 is MNHNS and CDR2 SASEGT. With 6 bases clipped from V and 0 bases from J, the junction kept 13 bases outside the gene matches. Regarding this clonotype: No antigen is known for it.

Findings of the study overall: Unsorted PBMC input precluded a conclusive naive versus antigen-experienced comparison. Compared with aged donors, long-lived donors showed fewer expanded clones, suggesting selection.

PCR was performed a second time for about 7 to 12 cycles using a sample-barcoded 5' primer and a J-beta primer mix. Researchers report that a template-switch adaptor with 12 random nucleotides tagged each cDNA molecule. A single record per CDR3 protein comes from TCRdb applying MiXCR to the 5' RACE reads. The sample yields about 680,000 distinct CDR3 sequences, over 45% seen once. Material for sequencing was blood. The chain recombines TRBV6-1 with TRBJ2-5; 10 bases align to TRBD2. This receptor was taken from a woman in her sixties or seventies in good health. CDR3 region: CASSLPAGTSVNQETQYF. CDR3 sequence (DNA): TGTGCCAGCAGCCTTCCCGCTGGGACTAGCGTAAACCAAGAGACCCAGTACTTC.